This entry lists 23 T cell receptor beta chains sequenced from one sample in a study of regulatory T cells in long-lasting Graves disease. CDR3 regions were amplified by Arm-PCR using iRepertoire HTBI primers to build TCR beta libraries. MiXCR, run by TCRdb on the multiplex PCR reads, gives a single entry per CDR3 protein. This sample has approximately 300,000 distinct CDR3 sequences, with 15% to 20% found just once. Time point given: newly diagnosed GD, antithyroid drugs for less than 3 months. From PBMCs, RNA was extracted and then used to make the TCR library. The specimen comprised peripheral blood mononuclear cells (PBMCs), sampled at new diagnosis, from a patient treated with antithyroid drugs. The receptor set was obtained from a female donor with Graves disease.

In its sample, this clonotype was seen many times. The chain has TRBV24-1 and TRBJ2-2; no clear D. Germline V CDR1 and CDR2: KGHDR, SFDVKD. V shed 2 bases and J shed 0 bases, with 3 bases lying between them. This CDR3 comprises 14 residues. CDR3 residues: CATSDWANTGELFF. CDR3 DNA sequence: TGTGCCACCAGTGATTGGGCGAACACCGGGGAGCTGTTTTTT.

As concerns this clonotype: A clone one base away is much larger, so this may be a read error. The CDR3: CATSEAGPGGTGELFF. The CDR3 DNA sequence: TGTGCCACCAGTGAGGCTGGCCCCGGCGGCACCGGGGAGCTGTTTTTT. This sequence joins TRBV24-1 and TRBJ2-2, with no clear D. Trimming left V 4 bases short and J 4 bases short, with 15 bases between. The CDR3 contains 16 residues. Germline loops: CDR1 KGHDR, CDR2 SFDVKD.

This clonotype was counted a few times. V usage is TRBV5-1 and J usage is TRBJ2-2; 10 nucleotides match TRBD2. V shed 5 bases, J shed 4 bases, and the junction held 5 bases outside the gene matches. The V gene's germline CDR1 is SGHRS and CDR2 YFSETQ. This CDR3 is built from 15 residues. CDR3 loop: CASRSRLAGTGELFF. CDR3 DNA: TGCGCCAGCAGATCCCGACTAGCGGGCACCGGGGAGCTGTTTTTT.

This clonotype has at least ten counts. The chain recombines TRBV7-9 with TRBJ1-1; D not resolved. V was pared by 0 bases and J by 0 bases, with 8 bases between. The CDR3 is 15 amino acids. The germline V gene has CDR1 SEHNR and CDR2 FQNEAQ (reference sequence). DNA for the CDR3: TGTGCCAGCAGCTTAGCGCGCGGGGTGAACACTGAAGCTTTCTTT. Translation gives CASSLARGVNTEAFF.

This clonotype was observed at least ten times. The V gene is TRBV6-1, the J gene TRBJ1-2, with a tentative D call TRBD1 (5 bases). Trimming left V 6 bases short and J 4 bases short, with 15 bases between. The V gene's germline CDR1 is MNHNS and CDR2 SASEGT. The CDR3 is 14 amino acids. This chain's CDR3 is CASSQAGTVYGYTF. In DNA form, the CDR3 reads TGTGCCAGCAGCCAAGCCGGGACGGTCTATGGCTACACCTTC.

The rearrangement links TRBV20-1 to TRBJ2-1; 9 nucleotides agree with TRBD2. Germline CDR1 is DFQATT and CDR2 is SNEGSKA (reference sequence). J lost 7 bases, V lost 3 bases, and 19 bases had no gene match. The CDR3 totals 18 residues. The CDR3 loop reads CSARQYRSIAGVLNEQFF. The CDR3 nucleotides are TGCAGTGCTAGGCAATACCGATCAATAGCGGGAGTCCTGAATGAGCAGTTCTTC.

This clonotype was detected ten times or more. This chain links TRBV6-2 or TRBV6-3 with TRBJ1-2; D unresolved. The V end lost 6 bases, the J end lost 0 bases, and 11 bases lay between the germline ends. The CDR3 spans 14 residues. Germline CDR1 is MNHEY and CDR2 is SVGEGT. CDR3 loop: CASRGEVTNYGYTF. The CDR3 DNA reads TGTGCCAGCAGGGGAGAAGTAACTAACTATGGCTACACCTTC.

V and J are TRBV6-1 and TRBJ1-3, with 7 positions matching TRBD1. This CDR3 region has 16 residues. Germline CDR1 reads MNHNS; CDR2 reads SASEGT. Trimming took 5 bases from V and 2 from J; bases not matched to a gene: 9. The CDR3 region has the DNA TGTGCCAGCAGTTACACCACAGGGGACCCTGGAAACACCATATATTTT. It translates to CASSYTTGDPGNTIYF.

There are a few counts of this clonotype. A much bigger clone sits one base away, suggesting this may be a read error. The chain employs TRBV6-2 or TRBV6-3 and TRBJ2-7; D gene unclear. CDR3 size: 13 residues. The V and J ends lost 4 bases and 5 bases respectively, with 12 bases between them. Germline CDR1 is MNHEY and CDR2 is SVGEGT. CDR3 sequence reads: CASSWALRNEQYF. The DNA for the CDR3 is TGTGCCAGCAGTTGGGCCCTGAGAAACGAGCAGTACTTC.

This clonotype has a handful of counts. The V call is TRBV6-2 or TRBV6-3, the J call TRBJ2-3; perhaps TRBD2 as D (5 bases). The CDR3 is 14 residues long. Germline CDR1 is MNHEY and CDR2 is SVGEGT. Between the trimmed V and J ends, which lost 5 bases and 4 bases, there was a span of 13 bases. The DNA of the CDR3 is TGTGCCAGCAGTGAAGCGGACCCCCCAGATACGCAGTATTTT. Translation: CASSEADPPDTQYF.

Remarks on this clonotype: This probably arose from a read error, given a far larger clone one base away. The chain is built from TRBV28 and TRBJ2-1; no clear D. This CDR3 has 11 amino acids. Looked up from germline, CDR1 is MDHEN and CDR2 is SYDVKM. Trimming left V 9 bases short and J 10 bases short, with 13 bases between. In nucleotides, the CDR3 is TGTGCCAGTACCGAGTCCTACGAGCAGTTCTTC. It encodes CASTESYEQFF.

This clonotype was counted many times. The CDR3 DNA sequence: TGTGCCAGCGGGCAAAGTGGCTTGGGCTACACCTTC. This gives the protein CASGQSGLGYTF. J is TRBJ1-2 and V is TRBV7-2; D gene ambiguous. Germline loops: CDR1 SGHTA, CDR2 FQGNSA. Trimming stripped 8 bases from V and 8 bases from J, with 15 bases between. The CDR3 loop spans 12 amino acids.

This rearrangement joins TRBV10-3 to TRBJ2-7; weak D call: TRBD1 (6 bases). This CDR3 has 14 amino acids. The V end lost 6 bases, the J end lost 4 bases, and 16 bases lay between the germline ends. CDR1 and CDR2 (germline): ENHRY, SYGVKD. In nucleotides, the CDR3 is TGTGCCATCAGGGGGGACCGGACAGCTTACGAGCAGTACTTC. Amino acid sequence: CAIRGDRTAYEQYF.

This clonotype was picked up many times. The DNA for the CDR3 is TGCAGTGCTAGAGTCCCGACTAGCGGGACCCTGGGCTACGAGCAGTACTTC. This codes for CSARVPTSGTLGYEQYF. The gene calls are TRBV20-1 and TRBJ2-7, with TRBD2 matching over 11 bases. The CDR3 runs to 17 residues. Germline V gene lookup returns CDR1 DFQATT and CDR2 SNEGSKA (reference sequence). After removal of 1 base from V and 3 bases from J, the junction contained 11 bases not matched to a gene.

This clonotype appeared many times. The chain joins TRBV7-9 to TRBJ2-2; 9 positions agree with TRBD2. Germline V CDR1 and CDR2: SEHNR, FQNEAQ (reference sequence). Unmatched junction bases numbered 6, after V lost 1 base and J lost 6 bases. The CDR3 extends over 16 amino acids. CDR3 region: CASSLVAGEVAGELFF. The CDR3 nucleotides read TGTGCCAGCAGCTTAGTAGCGGGAGAAGTGGCCGGGGAGCTGTTTTTT.

The chain couples TRBV28 to TRBJ2-1; 9 bases fit TRBD2. V was pared by 5 bases and J by 12 bases, with 11 bases of the junction left unmatched. This CDR3 region has 14 residues. Germline V gives CDR1 MDHEN, CDR2 SYDVKM. CDR3 region: CASSEERAGGSQFF. As DNA, the CDR3 is TGTGCCAGCAGTGAGGAAAGGGCGGGAGGGTCGCAGTTCTTC.

Details on this clonotype: Only one base separates this from a far larger clonotype, so it likely reflects a read error. The chain is built from TRBV2 and TRBJ2-3, with 7 bases matching TRBD1. The J call may be faulty, since TRBJ2-7 better matches the DNA end. The CDR3 has 13 residues. CDR1 is SNHLY, CDR2 FYNNEI, per germline. The CDR3 region has the DNA TGTGCCAGCGGAGGACAGGCTGCCTACGAGCAGTACTTC. Amino acid sequence: CASGGQAAYEQYF.

This clonotype was recorded only once. A much larger clone lies a single base off, so this may be a read error. The V gene is TRBV20-1, the J gene TRBJ2-7; D not resolved. CDR3 length equals 12 residues. Germline V gene lookup returns CDR1 DFQATT and CDR2 SNEGSKA (reference sequence). The V end lost 3 bases, the J end lost 5 bases, and 11 bases lay between the germline ends. The CDR3 protein is CSASGRYHEQYF. CDR3 coding DNA: TGCAGTGCTAGCGGGCGCTACCACGAGCAGTACTTC.

The table lists this clonotype with many counts. CDR3: CASSPSNHRAYEQYF. The CDR3 nucleotides are TGTGCCAGCAGTCCATCCAATCACAGGGCCTACGAGCAGTACTTC. V and J are TRBV27 and TRBJ2-7; D possibly corresponds to TRBD1 (6 bases). The CDR3 contains 15 residues. Germline CDR1 and CDR2: MNHEY and SMNVEV (reference sequence). V was cut by 5 bases and J by 2 bases, with 16 bases left in between.

This clonotype has at least ten counts. CDR3 in amino acids: CSARRGSNYEQFF. The DNA for the CDR3 is TGCAGTGCTAGGCGCGGGAGCAACTATGAGCAGTTCTTC. The V call is TRBV20-1, the J call TRBJ2-1; 7 bases match TRBD2. This CDR3 has 13 amino acids. V trimming: 3 bases; J trimming: 8 bases; junction bases outside the gene matches: 7. The V gene's germline CDR1 is DFQATT and CDR2 SNEGSKA (reference sequence).

This rearrangement joins TRBV20-1 to TRBJ2-7; 9 bases are shared with TRBD2. The junction had 10 bases not matched to a gene; V was cut back by 0 bases and J by 7 bases. The CDR3 contains 15 residues. Looked up from germline, CDR1 is DFQATT and CDR2 is SNEGSKA (reference sequence). The CDR3 is CSARDWLAGTGEQYF. The DNA of the CDR3 is TGCAGTGCTAGAGATTGGCTAGCGGGAACCGGTGAGCAGTACTTC.

The sample holds many counts of this clonotype. The J gene is TRBJ2-1, the V gene TRBV27; D not resolved. The CDR3 runs to 15 residues. V lost 7 bases and J lost 0, with 13 bases in between. Germline V gene lookup returns CDR1 MNHEY and CDR2 SMNVEV (reference sequence). The CDR3 region is CASTTQRHSYNEQFF. The CDR3 bases are TGTGCCAGCACAACACAGCGACACTCCTACAATGAGCAGTTCTTC.

This clonotype was counted ten times or more. CDR3 sequence: CASSPGTSRLHGEQFF. The CDR3 DNA follows: TGTGCCAGTAGTCCGGGGACTAGCAGGCTCCACGGTGAGCAGTTCTTC. The chain has TRBV19 and TRBJ2-1; TRBD2 matches 9 bases. CDR1 and CDR2 from the germline V gene are LNHDA and SQIVND (reference sequence). Trimming took 5 bases from V and 9 from J; bases not matched to a gene: 14. This CDR3 spans 16 amino acids.